The clone carrying this TCR beta chain came up a few times. Its antigen is unknown. These data are taken from a study of radiation and T cells in renal cell carcinoma. V lost 1 base to trimming and J lost 4 bases; unmatched junction nucleotides: 3. The CDR3 loop spans 14 amino acids. Per the germline V gene, CDR1 is LGHNA and CDR2 is YSLEER. The treatment: 15 Gy SBRT to primary tumor, nephrectomy 4 weeks later. Study-level results: Irradiated tumors held more dominant CDR3 motifs than control tumors.

Method: immunoSEQ multiplex PCR; TCRdb's copy keeps in-frame clones and lacks some. Among about 18,000 clones listed, about 56% were seen once. The sequence came from a man aged 45-65 years with renal cell carcinoma. This sample comprised tumor tissue, obtained from a patient whose treatment included radiotherapy and nephrectomy. The chain joins TRBV4-3 to TRBJ1-2; TRBD1 matches at 7 bases. This CDR3 reads CASSQVWDSYGYTF. The CDR3 bases are TGCGCCAGCAGCCAAGTATGGGACAGCTATGGCTACACCTTC.